The present T cell receptor beta chain was sequenced within a study of CD8+ T cells in alopecia areata. Findings and limits, study-wide: Relative to mice, TCR sharing across patients was less clear, a difference possibly HLA-related.

Extraction and reverse transcription of RNA yielded cDNA as the sequencing template. Only in-frame clones appear in the TCRdb table, and some are missing; sequencing was by immunoSEQ multiplex PCR. The table includes hundreds of thousands of clones, 65% to 70% detected once. Concerning this clone: The antigen is unknown.

The germline gives CDR1 SGHAT, CDR2 FQNNGV. The CDR3 spans 16 residues. Trimming left V 0 bases short and J 0 bases short, with 9 bases between. The genes are TRBV11-2 and TRBJ2-1, with no clear D. The receptor was derived from a human donor with alopecia areata. The material sequenced was CD4+ T cells sorted from blood, taken at week 0. CDR3 protein: CASSLEVPSSYNEQFF. CDR3 bases: TGTGCCAGCAGCTTAGAAGTTCCGAGCTCCTACAATGAGCAGTTCTTC.